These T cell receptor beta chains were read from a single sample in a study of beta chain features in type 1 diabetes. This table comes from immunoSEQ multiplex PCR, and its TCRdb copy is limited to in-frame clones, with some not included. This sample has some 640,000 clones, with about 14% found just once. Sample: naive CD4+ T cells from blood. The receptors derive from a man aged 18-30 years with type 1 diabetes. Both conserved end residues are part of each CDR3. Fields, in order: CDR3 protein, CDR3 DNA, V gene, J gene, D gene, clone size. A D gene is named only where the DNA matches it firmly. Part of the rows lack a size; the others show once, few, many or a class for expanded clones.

CASSQDPLAGGGGYNEQFF	TGCGCCAGCAGCCAAGATCCGCTAGCGGGAGGGGGAGGCTACAATGAGCAGTTCTTC	TRBV4-1	TRBJ2-1	TRBD2	.
CAWRRGPREQYF	TGTGCCTGGAGGCGGGGACCACGCGAGCAGTACTTC	TRBV30	TRBJ2-7	.	.
CASSYSGHPQETQYF	TGTGCCAGCAGTTACTCGGGACACCCCCAAGAGACCCAGTACTTC	TRBV6-5	TRBJ2-5	.	few
CASSWDRARGAFF	TGCGCCAGCAGCTGGGACAGGGCGCGAGGAGCTTTCTTT	TRBV5-1	TRBJ1-1	TRBD1	.
CASSYGGSIEQFF	TGTGCCAGCAGTTATGGAGGGTCTATTGAGCAGTTCTTC	TRBV6-5	TRBJ2-1	.	.
CASEGSDTQYF	TGTGCCAGCGAAGGAAGCGATACGCAGTATTTT	TRBV2	TRBJ2-3	.	.
CASSQDFTGSPLHF	TGCGCCAGCAGCCAAGACTTCACGGGTTCACCCCTCCACTTT	TRBV5-1	TRBJ1-6	.	few
CASSVVGAGGFSGELFF	TGTGCCAGCAGCGTAGTAGGAGCGGGGGGTTTTTCAGGGGAGCTGTTTTTT	TRBV9	TRBJ2-2	TRBD2	.
CASSEGVTVWETQYF	TGTGCCAGCAGTGAAGGTGTGACAGTTTGGGAGACCCAGTACTTC	TRBV2	TRBJ2-5	.	.
CAWSPFPYGYTF	TGTGCCTGGAGCCCTTTTCCCTATGGCTACACCTTC	TRBV30	TRBJ1-2	.	.
CAWTRQGGSQPQHF	TGTGCCTGGACCCGACAGGGGGGGAGTCAGCCCCAGCATTTT	TRBV30	TRBJ1-5	TRBD1	.
CASSPGLAVTDTQYF	TGTGCCAGCAGCCCGGGACTAGCGGTAACAGATACGCAGTATTTT	TRBV2	TRBJ2-3	TRBD2	.
CASSVGQRTYEQYF	TGTGCCAGCAGCGTGGGACAGAGAACCTACGAGCAGTACTTC	TRBV7-9	TRBJ2-7	TRBD1	.
CASSYSGGGSYEQYF	TGTGCCAGCAGTTACTCTGGAGGGGGATCCTACGAGCAGTACTTC	TRBV6-5	TRBJ2-7	.	few
CSVEFGTGKSGYTF	TGCAGCGTTGAATTTGGGACAGGGAAGTCTGGCTACACCTTC	TRBV29-1	TRBJ1-2	TRBD1	.
CASSTGHGYTF	TGTGCCAGTAGTACCGGGCATGGCTACACCTTC	TRBV19	TRBJ1-2	.	few
CASPAEAGTGMNGQYF	TGTGCCAGCCCGGCAGAAGCGGGGACAGGGATGAACGGGCAGTACTTC	TRBV19	TRBJ2-7	TRBD1	.
CALGLAGAPTQYF	TGTGCCTTGGGACTAGCGGGGGCCCCAACCCAGTACTTC	TRBV30	TRBJ2-5	TRBD2	.
CAWMSVFYTF	TGTGCCTGGATGTCCGTCTTCTACACCTTC	TRBV30	TRBJ1-2	.	few
CASSLKGPNTEAFF	TGTGCCAGCAGTCTAAAGGGACCTAACACTGAAGCTTTCTTT	TRBV27	TRBJ1-1	.	few
CASSPASGSHQETQYF	TGTGCCAGCAGTCCCGCTAGCGGGAGTCATCAAGAGACCCAGTACTTC	TRBV7-9	TRBJ2-5	TRBD2	.
CASSLGYQETQYF	TGTGCCAGCAGCTTAGGTTACCAAGAGACCCAGTACTTC	TRBV11-3	TRBJ2-5	.	.